This T cell receptor (beta chain) was found in a study of patients and donors after allogeneic stem cell transplantation. As for this clonotype: A much larger clone sits a single nucleotide away, making a read error possible.

CDR3 length: 15 amino acids. TCRdb called the RT-PCR reads again in MiXCR, with one record for every CDR3 protein. The sample carries about 40,000 distinct CDR3 sequences, about 30% recorded once. This receptor was identified in a human donor who was either an allogeneic HSCT recipient or a stem cell or donor lymphocyte infusion donor (not recorded which). It is not recorded whose cells these are; they may come from a transplant donor. This chain connects TRBV12-3 or TRBV12-4 to TRBJ1-2, with D perhaps matching TRBD1 (5 bases). Sample: blood, either unsorted or a sorted T cell fraction (not recorded which). In DNA, the CDR3 is TGTGCCGGCAGCCCCCAAGAGGCGAGGGGTAATGGCTACACCTTC. It is translated as CAGSPQEARGNGYTF.